The 15 T cell receptor beta chains given below trace back to one sample, sequenced in a study of regulatory T cells in long-lasting Graves disease. Regarding time point: newly diagnosed GD, antithyroid drugs for less than 3 months. PBMC RNA served as the TCR library source. Arm-PCR of CDR3 regions with iRepertoire HTBI primers generated TCR beta libraries. TCRdb ran MiXCR on the multiplex PCR reads and lists one entry per CDR3 protein. The sample lists under 800,000 distinct CDR3 sequences, approximately 15% occurring once. These data also featured in a second study, about T cells in Graves' hyperthyroidism and ophthalmopathy.

The sample here was peripheral blood mononuclear cells (PBMCs), taken at new diagnosis, from a patient treated with antithyroid drugs. All receptors come from a woman younger than 45 with Graves disease.

On this clonotype itself: It is likely a read error: a sequence one base away is far more abundant. The chain uses TRBV28 and TRBJ1-4; 9 bases match TRBD1. Germline V lookup: CDR1 MDHEN, CDR2 SYDVKM. After removal of 6 bases from V and 5 bases from J, the junction contained 7 bases not matched to a gene. This CDR3 region has 15 residues. The CDR3 coding sequence is TGTGCCAGCAGCACTACCGGGACAGGGAATGAAAAACTGTTTTTT. Translating it yields CASSTTGTGNEKLFF.

This chain joins TRBV10-3 and TRBJ1-1; TRBD1 might be the D (6 bases). Germline CDR1 reads ENHRY; CDR2 reads SYGVKD. Trimming took 5 bases from V and 8 from J, leaving 12 bases between them. This CDR3 region has 12 residues. The CDR3 bases are TGTGCCATCAGTTTACAGGGTACAGAAGCTTTCTTT. Its translation: CAISLQGTEAFF.

This clonotype was counted a few times. The J gene is TRBJ2-5, the V gene TRBV7-9, with D possibly being TRBD2 (6 bases). The germline V gene has CDR1 SEHNR and CDR2 FQNEAQ (reference sequence). V was trimmed by 6 bases and J by 0 bases, leaving 14 bases between them. The CDR3 is 15 residues long. The CDR3 is CASSPLSGYQETQYF. The DNA for the CDR3 is TGTGCCAGCAGTCCTCTCAGCGGGTACCAAGAGACCCAGTACTTC.

This clonotype occurred a few times. The genes are TRBV6-2 or TRBV6-3 and TRBJ2-3; D assignment may be TRBD1 or TRBD2 (6 bases each). Per germline, CDR1 MNHEY and CDR2 SVGEGT. V was cut by 5 bases and J by 6 bases, with 18 bases left in between. The CDR3 runs 15 residues. The CDR3 DNA is TGTGCCAGCAGTGAAGAGGGGGGCTCGTGGGATACGCAGTATTTT. Encoded protein: CASSEEGGSWDTQYF.

This clonotype was counted between two and nine times. The chain uses TRBV28 and TRBJ2-5; no reliable D call. The V gene's germline CDR1 is MDHEN and CDR2 SYDVKM. The CDR3 spans 14 residues. Trimming stripped 4 bases from V and 7 bases from J, with 16 bases between. CDR3 sequence (DNA): TGTGCCAGCAGTTCCCTTTTTAGTAAAGGGACCCAGTACTTC. It specifies CASSSLFSKGTQYF. Filled out from reference TRBV28 and TRBJ2-5, the complete variable domain reads DVKVTQSSRYLVKRTGEKVFLECVQDMDHENMFWYRQDPGLGLRLIYFSYDVKMKEKGDIPEGYSVSREKKERFSLILESASTNQTSMYLCASSSLFSKGTQYFGPGTRLLVL.

The gene calls are TRBV30 and TRBJ1-5, with D perhaps TRBD1 (6 bases). V gave up 0 bases and J gave up 9 bases, with 15 bases separating them. The CDR3 length is 14 residues. Germline assignment: CDR1 GTSNPN and CDR2 SVGIG (reference sequence). Here the CDR3 reads CAWSVLEGVSPQHF. In nucleotides, the CDR3 is TGTGCCTGGAGTGTACTTGAGGGGGTATCGCCCCAGCATTTT.

The chain uses TRBV10-1 and TRBJ2-7; a possible D gene is TRBD1 (6 bases). Trimming cost V 0 bases and J 4 bases, with 10 bases left between them. Germline lookup yields CDR1 WNHNN and CDR2 SYGVQD (reference sequence). This CDR3 is built from 14 residues. The chain's CDR3 is CASSESETGYEQYF. The CDR3 coding sequence is TGCGCCAGCAGTGAGTCTGAAACAGGGTACGAGCAGTACTTC.

The chain carries TRBV3-1 and TRBJ2-3; no reliable D call. The CDR3 contains 12 residues. Trimming took 6 bases from V and 0 from J, leaving 4 bases between them. Germline V gives CDR1 LGHDT, CDR2 YNNKEL (reference sequence). The CDR3 here is CASRSSTDTQYF. DNA of the CDR3: TGTGCCAGCAGGTCGAGCACAGATACGCAGTATTTT.

In its sample, this clonotype was seen many times. This chain uses TRBV10-3 with TRBJ2-3, with D possibly TRBD2 on 6 matching bases. Trimming removed 10 bases at V and 0 bases at J, with 17 bases between. Germline V gives CDR1 ENHRY, CDR2 SYGVKD. The CDR3 covers 15 residues. CDR3 nucleotide sequence: TGTGCCAACAGCCCAGGGAGGTACAGCACAGATACGCAGTATTTT. This gives the protein CANSPGRYSTDTQYF.

This clonotype has more than one count but fewer than ten. This sequence joins TRBV7-9 and TRBJ2-4; D tentatively fits TRBD1 or TRBD2 (5 bases each). Germline CDR1 is SEHNR and CDR2 is FQNEAQ (reference sequence). Trimming removed 4 bases at V and 6 bases at J, with 19 bases between. The CDR3 contains 16 residues. The CDR3 sequence is CASSWTRELRGNIQYF. The CDR3 DNA reads as TGTGCCAGCAGCTGGACCAGGGAGTTACGAGGAAACATTCAGTACTTC.

V and J are TRBV10-3 and TRBJ2-7; 11 nucleotides match TRBD1. CDR3 size: 14 residues. V shed 6 bases and J 2 bases; nucleotides not matched to a gene: 3. Germline V gene data show CDR1 as ENHRY and CDR2 as SYGVKD. The CDR3 DNA follows: TGTGCCATCAGCAAGGACAGGGGGCCCTACGAGCAGTACTTC. This codes for CAISKDRGPYEQYF.

There are many counts of this clonotype. The gene calls are TRBV30 and TRBJ1-1; possible D gene TRBD1, 5 bases. Germline V gene lookup returns CDR1 GTSNPN and CDR2 SVGIG (reference sequence). The CDR3 runs 13 residues. V gave up 4 bases and J gave up 10 bases, with 19 bases separating them. The CDR3 sequence is CAWTHGDGGTAFF. CDR3 nucleotides: TGTGCCTGGACTCATGGGGACGGGGGGACAGCTTTCTTT.

This clonotype occurred a few times. The chain links TRBV6-1 to TRBJ2-1, with 12 bases identical to TRBD2. V shed 3 bases and J 8 bases; nucleotides not matched to a gene: 8. Germline V lookup: CDR1 MNHNS, CDR2 SASEGT. The CDR3 covers 16 residues. The CDR3 protein is CASSDPGTSGWYEQFF. The CDR3 nucleotides read TGTGCCAGCAGTGACCCGGGGACTAGCGGGTGGTATGAGCAGTTCTTC.

The chain recombines TRBV6-4 with TRBJ2-6; D may be TRBD2 (5 bases). V lost 0 bases and J 3 bases, leaving 6 bases between the germline ends. The CDR3 is made up of 15 amino acids. Germline CDR1 and CDR2: MRHNA and SNTAGT. CDR3 amino acids: CASSDSGVGANVLTF. CDR3 sequence (DNA): TGTGCCAGCAGTGACTCGGGAGTTGGGGCCAACGTCCTGACTTTC.

This clonotype was counted at least ten times. The V call is TRBV7-9, the J call TRBJ2-7; tentative D call: TRBD2 (6 bases). The CDR3 covers 14 residues. Trimming removed 0 bases at V and 3 bases at J, with 9 bases between. The germline gives CDR1 SEHNR, CDR2 FQNEAQ (reference sequence). The CDR3 sequence: CASSLAGRVYEQYF. CDR3 nucleotides: TGTGCCAGCAGCTTAGCCGGGAGAGTCTACGAGCAGTACTTC.